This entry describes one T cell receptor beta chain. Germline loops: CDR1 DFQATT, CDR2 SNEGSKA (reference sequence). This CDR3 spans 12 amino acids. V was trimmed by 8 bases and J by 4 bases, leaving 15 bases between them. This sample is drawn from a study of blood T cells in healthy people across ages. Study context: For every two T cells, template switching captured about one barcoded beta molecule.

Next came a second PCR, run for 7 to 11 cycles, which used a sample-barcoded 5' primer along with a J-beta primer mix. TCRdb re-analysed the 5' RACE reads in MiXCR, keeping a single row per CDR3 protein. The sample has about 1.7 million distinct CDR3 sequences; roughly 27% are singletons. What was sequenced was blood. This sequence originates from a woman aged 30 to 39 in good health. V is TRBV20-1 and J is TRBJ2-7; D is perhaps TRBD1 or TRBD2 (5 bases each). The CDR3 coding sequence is TGCAGTTCTGGGACCGACGGGTACGAGCAGTACTTC. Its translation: CSSGTDGYEQYF.